The sequence of this T cell receptor (beta chain) was determined in a study of cytomegalovirus exposure and HLA in healthy donors. General observations from the study: A later analysis linked a missense DCLRE1C variant to TCR beta V- and J-gene trimming. As confirmed in vitro, three CMV-associated chains were specific for CMV antigens. Accurate HLA-A and HLA-B prediction from TCR beta sequences was reported for most subjects.

This clone was counted a single time. What it recognizes is unknown. Germline and junction disagree at one end, which may indicate a read error. Primers: 60 Vbeta forward and 13 Jbeta reverse. Sequencing was performed with immunoSEQ multiplex PCR; in TCRdb, only in-frame clones are kept and a portion is missing. This table holds about 100,000 clones, about 80% found once. This CDR3 comprises 15 residues. Germline CDR1 and CDR2: GTSNPN and SVGIG (reference sequence). The chain joins TRBV30 to TRBJ1-1; D uncertain. The receptor was isolated from a man aged 30 to 39 in good health and CMV-seronegative. Sequencing used PBMCs. CDR3 sequence: CAWGVPRRVNTEAFF. CDR3 in DNA: TGTGCCTGGGGTGTACCCCGACGGGTGAACACTGAAGCTTTCTTT.